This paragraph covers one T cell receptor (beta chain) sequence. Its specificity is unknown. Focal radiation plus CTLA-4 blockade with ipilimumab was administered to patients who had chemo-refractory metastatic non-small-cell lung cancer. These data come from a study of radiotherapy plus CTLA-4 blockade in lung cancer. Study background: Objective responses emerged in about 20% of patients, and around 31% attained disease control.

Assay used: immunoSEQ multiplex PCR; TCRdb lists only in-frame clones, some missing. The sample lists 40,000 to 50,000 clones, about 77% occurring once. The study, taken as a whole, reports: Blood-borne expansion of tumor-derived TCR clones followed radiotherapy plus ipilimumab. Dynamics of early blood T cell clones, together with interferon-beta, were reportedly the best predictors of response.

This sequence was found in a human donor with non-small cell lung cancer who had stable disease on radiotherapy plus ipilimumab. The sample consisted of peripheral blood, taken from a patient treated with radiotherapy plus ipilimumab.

CDR3 in amino acids: CASSSKIQGAKAPRTEAFF. Written as DNA, the CDR3 is TGTGCCAGCAGCTCGAAGATCCAGGGGGCCAAAGCCCCGAGGACTGAAGCTTTCTTT. V and J are TRBV7-2 and TRBJ1-1; 8 bases map to TRBD1. The CDR3 length is 19 residues. The ends lost 4 bases at V and 5 bases at J; junction bases unmatched: 21. CDR1 and CDR2 from the germline V gene are SGHTA and FQGNSA.